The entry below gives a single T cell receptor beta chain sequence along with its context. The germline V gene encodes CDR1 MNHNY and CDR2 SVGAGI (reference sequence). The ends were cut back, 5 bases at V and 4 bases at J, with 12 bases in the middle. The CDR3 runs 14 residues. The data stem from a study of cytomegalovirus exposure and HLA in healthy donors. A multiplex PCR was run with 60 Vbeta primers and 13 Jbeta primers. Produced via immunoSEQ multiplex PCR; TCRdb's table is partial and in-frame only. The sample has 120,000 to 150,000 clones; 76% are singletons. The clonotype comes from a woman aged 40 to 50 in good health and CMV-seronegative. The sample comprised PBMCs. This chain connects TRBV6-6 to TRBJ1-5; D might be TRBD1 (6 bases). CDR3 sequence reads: CASSRVGANQPQHF. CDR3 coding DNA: TGTGCCAGCAGTCGGGTGGGGGCTAATCAGCCCCAGCATTTT.